The clone carrying this T cell receptor (beta chain) was seen a few times. Each CDR3 protein is one row after TCRdb ran MiXCR on the RT-PCR reads. This table holds a few hundred thousand distinct CDR3 sequences, roughly 38% found once. CDR1 is SQVTM and CDR2 is ANQGSEA in the germline V gene. V was pared by 5 bases and J by 0 bases, with 14 bases between. The CDR3 covers 15 residues. This sample is part of a study of patients and donors after allogeneic stem cell transplantation. This TCR was recovered from a human donor who was either an allogeneic HSCT recipient or a stem cell or donor lymphocyte infusion donor (not recorded which). It is not recorded whose cells these are; they may come from a transplant donor. The rearrangement uses TRBV29-1 and TRBJ1-3; no definite D call. Specimen: blood, either unsorted or a sorted T cell fraction (not recorded which). The CDR3, as DNA: TGCAGCGTTACGGGGATCCCCCTCTCTGGAAACACCATATATTTT. As protein: CSVTGIPLSGNTIYF.